This TCR beta chain was retrieved from a study of blood T cell repertoires in COVID-19. Across the study: The United States, Italy and Spain supplied acute and convalescent COVID-19 samples. T cells, B-cell-depleted T cells, or PBMCs provided the cDNA or gDNA that served as material.

Sequenced by immunoSEQ multiplex PCR; TCRdb stores in-frame clones only, minus some. The sample has 25,000 or so clones, 88% seen once. Germline assignment: CDR1 SNHLY and CDR2 FYNNEI. With 6 bases clipped from V and 0 bases from J, the junction kept 8 bases outside the gene matches. The CDR3 extends over 16 amino acids. The V and J genes are TRBV2 and TRBJ2-1, with 7 positions matching TRBD1. The sequenced material came from peripheral blood. The sequence came from a woman between 45 and 60 years old with active COVID-19. CDR3 coding DNA: TGTGCCAGCAGCAAACAGGGACAGAGCTCCTACAATGAGCAGTTCTTC. Its protein product is CASSKQGQSSYNEQFF.